This T cell receptor (beta chain) was recovered during a study of beta chain features in type 1 diabetes. As every portion of the isolated RNA was reverse transcribed, the sequencing read expressed TCRB transcripts. The protocol was immunoSEQ multiplex PCR, while the TCRdb copy is restricted to in-frame clones and leaves out a portion. The sample holds under 800,000 clones, 15% to 18% seen once. Germline V gives CDR1 KGHSH, CDR2 LQKENI. The CDR3 has 13 residues. This clone has more than one count but fewer than ten. One junction end disagrees with the germline gene, perhaps due to a read error. Specimen: naive CD4+ T cells from blood. The TCR comes from a man aged 18 to 35 in good health. The chain joins TRBV18 to TRBJ2-7; either TRBD1 or TRBD2 may supply D (5 bases each). CDR3 region: CASSAPGGYEQYF. For the CDR3, the DNA is TGTGCCAGCTCAGCACCTGGGGGCTACGAGCAGTACTTC.